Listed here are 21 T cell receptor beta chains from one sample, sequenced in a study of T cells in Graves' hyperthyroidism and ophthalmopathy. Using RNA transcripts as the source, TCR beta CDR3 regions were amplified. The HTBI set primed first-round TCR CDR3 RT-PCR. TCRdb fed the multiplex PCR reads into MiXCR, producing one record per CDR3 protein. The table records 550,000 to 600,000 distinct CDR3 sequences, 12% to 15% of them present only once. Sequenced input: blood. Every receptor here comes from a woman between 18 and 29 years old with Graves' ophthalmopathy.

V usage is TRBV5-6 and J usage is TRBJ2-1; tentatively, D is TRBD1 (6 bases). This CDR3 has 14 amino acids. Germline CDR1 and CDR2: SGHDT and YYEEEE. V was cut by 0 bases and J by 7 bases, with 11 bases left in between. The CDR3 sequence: CASSLANRENEQFF. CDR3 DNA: TGTGCCAGCAGCTTGGCCAACAGGGAGAATGAGCAGTTCTTC. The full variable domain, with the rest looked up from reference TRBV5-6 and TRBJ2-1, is DAGVTQSPTHLIKTRGQQVTLRCSPKSGHDTVSWYQQALGQGPQFIFQYYEEEERQRGNFPDRFSGHQFPNYSSELNVNALLLGDSALYLCASSLANRENEQFFGPGTRLTVL.

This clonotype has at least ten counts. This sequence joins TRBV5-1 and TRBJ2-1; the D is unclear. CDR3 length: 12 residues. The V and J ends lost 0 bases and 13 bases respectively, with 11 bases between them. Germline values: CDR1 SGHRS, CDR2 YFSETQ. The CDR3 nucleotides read TGCGCCAGCAGCTTGGAATTAGAGAATCAGTTCTTC. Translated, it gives CASSLELENQFF.

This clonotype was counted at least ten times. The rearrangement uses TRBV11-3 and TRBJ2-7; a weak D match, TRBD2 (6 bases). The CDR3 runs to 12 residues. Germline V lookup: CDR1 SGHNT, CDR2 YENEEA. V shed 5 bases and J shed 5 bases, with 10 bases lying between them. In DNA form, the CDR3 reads TGTGCCAGCAGCCCGCGGGGCCACGAGCAGTACTTC. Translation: CASSPRGHEQYF.

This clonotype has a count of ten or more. CDR3 in amino acids: CASSSRTGEAFF. The CDR3 nucleotides read TGTGCCAGCAGCTCTAGGACAGGTGAAGCTTTCTTT. The chain carries TRBV7-3 and TRBJ1-1, with TRBD1 identical over 7 bases. This CDR3 is 12 amino acids long. The V and J ends lost 4 bases and 7 bases, in that order; junction bases with no gene match: 3. Germline V gene data show CDR1 as SGHTA and CDR2 as FQGTGA.

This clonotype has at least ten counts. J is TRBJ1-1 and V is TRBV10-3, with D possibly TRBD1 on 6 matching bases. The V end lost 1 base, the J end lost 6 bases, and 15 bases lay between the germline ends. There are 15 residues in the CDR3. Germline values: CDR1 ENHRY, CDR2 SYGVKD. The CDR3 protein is CAISEFIPGQSEAFF. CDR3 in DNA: TGTGCCATCAGTGAGTTCATTCCTGGACAGTCTGAAGCTTTCTTT.

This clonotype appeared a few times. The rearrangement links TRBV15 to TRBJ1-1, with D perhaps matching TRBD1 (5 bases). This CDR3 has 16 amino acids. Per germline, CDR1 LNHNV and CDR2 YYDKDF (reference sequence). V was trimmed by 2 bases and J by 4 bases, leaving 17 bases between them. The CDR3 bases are TGTGCCACCAGCAGATTAAATAGGGGTTGGGGCACTGAAGCTTTCTTT. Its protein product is CATSRLNRGWGTEAFF.

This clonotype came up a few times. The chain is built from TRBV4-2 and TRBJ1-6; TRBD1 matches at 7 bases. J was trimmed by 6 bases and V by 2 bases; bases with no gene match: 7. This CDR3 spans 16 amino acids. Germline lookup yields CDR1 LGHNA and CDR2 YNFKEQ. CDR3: CASSQLRTGGNSPLHF. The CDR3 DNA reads TGTGCCAGCAGCCAACTGAGGACAGGCGGTAATTCACCCCTCCACTTT.

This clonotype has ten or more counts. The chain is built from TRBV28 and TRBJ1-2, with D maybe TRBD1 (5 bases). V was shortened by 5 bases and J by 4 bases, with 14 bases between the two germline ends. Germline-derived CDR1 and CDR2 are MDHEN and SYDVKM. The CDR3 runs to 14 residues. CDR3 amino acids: CASSLTQGTYGYTF. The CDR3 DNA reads TGTGCCAGCAGTCTAACGCAGGGCACCTATGGCTACACCTTC.

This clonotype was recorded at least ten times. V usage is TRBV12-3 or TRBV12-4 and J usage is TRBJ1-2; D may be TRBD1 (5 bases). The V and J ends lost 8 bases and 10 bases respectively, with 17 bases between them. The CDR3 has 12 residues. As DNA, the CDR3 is TGTGCCAGCCAAGGGGCAGGGTTGGTCTACACCTTC. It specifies CASQGAGLVYTF.

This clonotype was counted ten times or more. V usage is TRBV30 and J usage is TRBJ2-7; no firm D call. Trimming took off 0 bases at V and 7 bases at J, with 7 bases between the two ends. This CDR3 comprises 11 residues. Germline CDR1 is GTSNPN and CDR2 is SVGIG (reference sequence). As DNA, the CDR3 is TGTGCCTGGAGTGTGGTTGGGGAGCAGTACTTC. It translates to CAWSVVGEQYF.

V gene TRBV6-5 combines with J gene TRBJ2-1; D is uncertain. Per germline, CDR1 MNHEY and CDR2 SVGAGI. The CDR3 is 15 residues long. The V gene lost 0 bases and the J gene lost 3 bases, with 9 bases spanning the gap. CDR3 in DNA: TGTGCCAGCAGTTACTCGGGTGAACTCTACAATGAGCAGTTCTTC. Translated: CASSYSGELYNEQFF.

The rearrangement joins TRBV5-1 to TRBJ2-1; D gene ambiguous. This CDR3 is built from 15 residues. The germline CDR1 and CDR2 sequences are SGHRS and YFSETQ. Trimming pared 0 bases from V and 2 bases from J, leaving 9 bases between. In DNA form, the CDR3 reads TGCGCCAGCAGCTTGGATGTCACTACCTACAATGAGCAGTTCTTC. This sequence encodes CASSLDVTTYNEQFF.

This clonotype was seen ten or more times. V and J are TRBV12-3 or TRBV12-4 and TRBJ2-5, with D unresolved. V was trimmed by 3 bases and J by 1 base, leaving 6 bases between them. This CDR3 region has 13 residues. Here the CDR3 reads CASSLLSQETQYF. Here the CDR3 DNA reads TGTGCCAGCAGTTTGTTGAGCCAAGAGACCCAGTACTTC.

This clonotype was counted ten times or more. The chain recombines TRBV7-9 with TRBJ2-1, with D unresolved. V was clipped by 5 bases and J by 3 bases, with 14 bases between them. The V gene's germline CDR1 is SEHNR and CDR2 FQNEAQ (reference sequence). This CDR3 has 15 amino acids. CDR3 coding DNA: TGTGCCAGCAGCCGTTTGCGGTTGGGCTACAATGAGCAGTTCTTC. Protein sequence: CASSRLRLGYNEQFF.

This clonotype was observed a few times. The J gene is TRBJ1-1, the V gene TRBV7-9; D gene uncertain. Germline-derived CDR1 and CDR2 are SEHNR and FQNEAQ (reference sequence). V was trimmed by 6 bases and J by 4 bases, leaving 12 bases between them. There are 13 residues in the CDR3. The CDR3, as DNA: TGTGCCAGCAGTCCGGCCTCGGCCACTGAAGCTTTCTTT. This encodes CASSPASATEAFF. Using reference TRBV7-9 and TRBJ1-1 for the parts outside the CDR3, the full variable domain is DTGVSQNPRHKITKRGQNVTFRCDPISEHNRLYWYRQTLGQGPEFLTYFQNEAQLEKSRLLSDRFSAERPKGSFSTLEIQRTEQGDSAMYLCASSPASATEAFFGQGTRLTVV.

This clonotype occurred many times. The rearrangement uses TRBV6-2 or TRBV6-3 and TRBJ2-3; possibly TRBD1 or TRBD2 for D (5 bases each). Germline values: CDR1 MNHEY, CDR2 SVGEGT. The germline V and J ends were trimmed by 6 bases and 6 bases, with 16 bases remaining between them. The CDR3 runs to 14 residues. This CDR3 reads CASSSREGFDTQYF. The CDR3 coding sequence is TGTGCCAGCAGCTCACGCGAGGGGTTCGATACGCAGTATTTT.

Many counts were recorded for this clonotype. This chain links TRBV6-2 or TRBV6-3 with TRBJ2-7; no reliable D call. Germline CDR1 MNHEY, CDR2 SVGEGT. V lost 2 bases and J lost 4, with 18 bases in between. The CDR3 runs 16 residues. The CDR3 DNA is TGTGCCAGCAGTTACCTATTTGATATCAGCGATTACGAGCAGTACTTC. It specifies CASSYLFDISDYEQYF.

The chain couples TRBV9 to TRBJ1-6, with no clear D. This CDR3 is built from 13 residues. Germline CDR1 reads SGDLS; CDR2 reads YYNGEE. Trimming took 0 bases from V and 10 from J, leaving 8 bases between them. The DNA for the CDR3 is TGTGCCAGCAGCGTAGGAATCGAGTCACCCCTCCACTTT. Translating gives CASSVGIESPLHF.

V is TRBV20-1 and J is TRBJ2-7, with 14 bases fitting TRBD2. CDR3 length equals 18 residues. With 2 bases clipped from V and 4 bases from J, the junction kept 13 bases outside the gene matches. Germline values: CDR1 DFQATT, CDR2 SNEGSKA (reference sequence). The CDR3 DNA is TGCAGTGCTAGATCCAAATCCGGGACTAGCGGGAGTTCATACGAGCAGTACTTC. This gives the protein CSARSKSGTSGSSYEQYF.

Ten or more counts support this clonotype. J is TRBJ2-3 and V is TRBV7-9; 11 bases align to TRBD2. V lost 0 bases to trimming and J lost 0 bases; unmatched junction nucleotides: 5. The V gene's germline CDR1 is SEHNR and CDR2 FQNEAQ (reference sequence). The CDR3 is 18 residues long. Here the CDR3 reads CASSLALTSGGSTDTQYF. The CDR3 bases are TGTGCCAGCAGCTTAGCCCTTACTAGCGGGGGTAGCACAGATACGCAGTATTTT.

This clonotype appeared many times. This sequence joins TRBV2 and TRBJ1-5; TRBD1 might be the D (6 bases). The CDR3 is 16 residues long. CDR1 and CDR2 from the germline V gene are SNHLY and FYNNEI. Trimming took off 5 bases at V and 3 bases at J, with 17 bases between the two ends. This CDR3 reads CASSPTRQAVNQPQHF. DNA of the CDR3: TGTGCCAGCAGTCCCACACGACAGGCCGTCAATCAGCCCCAGCATTTT. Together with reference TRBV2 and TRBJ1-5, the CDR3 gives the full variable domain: EPEVTQTPSHQVTQMGQEVILRCVPISNHLYFYWYRQILGQKVEFLVSFYNNEISEKSEIFDDQFSVERPDGSNFTLKIRSTKLEDSAMYFCASSPTRQAVNQPQHFGDGTRLSIL.